The rows below give T cell receptor beta chains drawn from one sample of a study of cytomegalovirus exposure and HLA in healthy donors. Assay used: immunoSEQ multiplex PCR; TCRdb lists only in-frame clones, some missing. The listing contains about 59,000 clones. Source material: PBMCs. Every receptor here comes from a man aged 25 to 40 in good health and CMV-seropositive. Each CDR3 is given with its conserved first and last residue.

v_call: TRBV30; j_call: TRBJ1-2; cdr3_aa: CAGDTGFFTF
v_call: TRBV4-1; j_call: TRBJ1-1; cdr3_aa: CASSPLGVSAYEAFF
v_call: TRBV4-1; j_call: TRBJ1-4; cdr3_aa: CASSQETGEKLFF
v_call: TRBV6-4; j_call: TRBJ2-2; cdr3_aa: CASSDIGTEGAGELFF
v_call: TRBV29-1; j_call: TRBJ2-7; cdr3_aa: CSASGLADYEQYF
v_call: TRBV2; j_call: TRBJ1-4; cdr3_aa: CASSKDSTEEKLFF
v_call: TRBV6-1; j_call: TRBJ2-1; cdr3_aa: CASRSDRGRDEQFF
v_call: TRBV10-2; j_call: TRBJ1-1; cdr3_aa: CASSGLNRGPDSEDFF
v_call: TRBV9; j_call: TRBJ1-1; cdr3_aa: CASSASSGTEAFF
v_call: TRBV4-2; j_call: TRBJ2-2; cdr3_aa: CASSQVASGGSRTGELFF
v_call: TRBV14; j_call: TRBJ1-2; cdr3_aa: CASSQGWGRAYGYTF
v_call: TRBV30; j_call: TRBJ1-1; cdr3_aa: CAWSEGGEDRGTEAFF
v_call: TRBV11-2; j_call: TRBJ1-3; cdr3_aa: CASSLWRVDTIYF
v_call: TRBV4-1; j_call: TRBJ1-5; cdr3_aa: CASSQVGQARNQPQHF
v_call: TRBV18; j_call: TRBJ1-5; cdr3_aa: CASSGGQGSNQPQHF
v_call: TRBV29-1; j_call: TRBJ2-1; cdr3_aa: CSSGQGANEQFF
v_call: TRBV5-1; j_call: TRBJ2-7; cdr3_aa: CASSLIGTSGRATYEQYF
v_call: TRBV19; j_call: TRBJ2-3; cdr3_aa: CASSMVVIAGADTQYF
v_call: TRBV7-2; j_call: TRBJ2-1; cdr3_aa: CASSLVGTSGYNEQFF
v_call: TRBV30; j_call: TRBJ2-1; cdr3_aa: CAWRHQVAGSYNEQFF
v_call: TRBV4-2; j_call: TRBJ2-5; cdr3_aa: CASSTPGTSGQETQYF
v_call: TRBV5-1; j_call: TRBJ2-2; cdr3_aa: CASSLEPSGRPTGELFF
v_call: TRBV7-9; j_call: TRBJ2-5; cdr3_aa: CASSPHPGIDETQYF
v_call: TRBV30; j_call: TRBJ2-1; cdr3_aa: CAWSELAGTGSEQFF
v_call: TRBV27; j_call: TRBJ2-7; cdr3_aa: CASSPSGQGSYEQYF
v_call: TRBV30; j_call: TRBJ2-5; cdr3_aa: CAWTRLAQPETQYF
v_call: TRBV5-8; j_call: TRBJ2-2; cdr3_aa: CASSLPRGVGELFF
v_call: TRBV4-1; j_call: TRBJ2-7; cdr3_aa: CASSQAGTDHEQYF
v_call: TRBV19; j_call: TRBJ2-5; cdr3_aa: CASSIGGLAGGPTVAQYF
v_call: TRBV6-1; j_call: TRBJ2-1; cdr3_aa: CASREASGGAYNEQIF
v_call: TRBV5-6; j_call: TRBJ1-5; cdr3_aa: CASSSDRGTRQPQHF
v_call: TRBV6-6; j_call: TRBJ2-1; cdr3_aa: CASSNDSPNSYNEQFF
v_call: TRBV19; j_call: TRBJ2-3; cdr3_aa: CASSRGADTQYF
v_call: TRBV5-6; j_call: TRBJ1-1; cdr3_aa: CASSLWAENTEAFF
v_call: TRBV5-5; j_call: TRBJ2-5; cdr3_aa: CASSLPRAETQYF
v_call: TRBV18; j_call: TRBJ2-2; cdr3_aa: CASSPRTTNTGELFF
v_call: TRBV15; j_call: TRBJ1-1; cdr3_aa: CATRGPRPDTEAFF
v_call: TRBV19; j_call: TRBJ2-3; cdr3_aa: CASSILDSSTDTQYF
v_call: TRBV19; j_call: TRBJ1-4; cdr3_aa: CASSKTGTGEKLFF
v_call: TRBV19; j_call: TRBJ1-2; cdr3_aa: CASSIAPGGYGYTF
v_call: TRBV7-9; j_call: TRBJ2-3; cdr3_aa: CASRPSGTGASTDTQYF
v_call: TRBV19; j_call: TRBJ1-1; cdr3_aa: CASQTRNTEAFF
v_call: TRBV6-1; j_call: TRBJ2-1; cdr3_aa: CASTLDYSNNEQFF
v_call: TRBV6-5; j_call: TRBJ1-1; cdr3_aa: CASRGQGARDTEAFF
v_call: TRBV5-1; j_call: TRBJ2-1; cdr3_aa: CASSLERTYNEQFF
v_call: TRBV29-1; j_call: TRBJ2-7; cdr3_aa: CSVSLLDSQVYEQYF
v_call: TRBV19; j_call: TRBJ2-6; cdr3_aa: CASSPGTGGVNVLTF
v_call: TRBV11-2; j_call: TRBJ2-7; cdr3_aa: CASSLGGSYEQYF
v_call: TRBV5-4; j_call: TRBJ2-2; cdr3_aa: CASSTSGGVFAGELFF
v_call: TRBV4-1; j_call: TRBJ2-7; cdr3_aa: CASSYGQLSPYEQYF